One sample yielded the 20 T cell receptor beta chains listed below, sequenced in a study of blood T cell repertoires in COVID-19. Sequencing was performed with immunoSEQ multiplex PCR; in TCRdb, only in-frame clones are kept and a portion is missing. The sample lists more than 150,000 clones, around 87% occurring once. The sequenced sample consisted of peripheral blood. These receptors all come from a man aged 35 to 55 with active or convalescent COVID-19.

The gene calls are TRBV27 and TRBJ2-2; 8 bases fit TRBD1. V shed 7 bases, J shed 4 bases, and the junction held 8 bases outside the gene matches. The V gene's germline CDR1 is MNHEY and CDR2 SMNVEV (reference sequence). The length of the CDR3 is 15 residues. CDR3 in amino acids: CASTAGTGATGELFF. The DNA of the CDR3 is TGTGCCAGCACCGCTGGGACAGGTGCCACCGGGGAGCTGTTTTTT.

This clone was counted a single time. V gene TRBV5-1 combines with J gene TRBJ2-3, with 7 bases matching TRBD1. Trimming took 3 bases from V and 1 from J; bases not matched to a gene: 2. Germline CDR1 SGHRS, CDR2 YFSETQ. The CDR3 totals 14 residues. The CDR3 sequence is CASSSGQGTDTQYF. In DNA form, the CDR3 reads TGCGCCAGCAGCTCTGGACAGGGCACAGATACGCAGTATTTT. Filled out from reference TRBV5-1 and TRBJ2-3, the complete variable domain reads KAGVTQTPRYLIKTRGQQVTLSCSPISGHRSVSWYQQTPGQGLQFLFEYFSETQRNKGNFPGRFSGRQFSNSRSEMNVSTLELGDSALYLCASSSGQGTDTQYFGPGTRLTVL.

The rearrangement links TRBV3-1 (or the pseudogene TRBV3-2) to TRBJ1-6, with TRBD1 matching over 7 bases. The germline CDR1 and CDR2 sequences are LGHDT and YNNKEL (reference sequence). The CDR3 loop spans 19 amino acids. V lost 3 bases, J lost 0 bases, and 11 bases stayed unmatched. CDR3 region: CASSQRPGQLISYNSPLHF. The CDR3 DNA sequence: TGTGCCAGCAGCCAGAGGCCGGGACAGCTCATCTCCTATAATTCACCCCTCCACTTT.

In DNA form, the CDR3 reads TGTGCCAGCAGCGTAGATCTCGGAGTGGACTACGAGCAGTACTTC. Residues: CASSVDLGVDYEQYF. The chain has TRBV9 and TRBJ2-7, with D unresolved. Germline V gene sequence: CDR1 SGDLS, CDR2 YYNGEE. V gave up 0 bases and J gave up 3 bases, with 13 bases separating them. This CDR3 region has 15 residues.

Written as DNA, the CDR3 is TGTGCCAGCAGTTACTCAAGAGGCGCGACTAATGAAAAACTGTTTTTT. Its translation: CASSYSRGATNEKLFF. The rearrangement joins TRBV6-5 to TRBJ1-4; no clear D gene. Germline CDR1 reads MNHEY; CDR2 reads SVGAGI. The V gene lost 0 bases and the J gene lost 2 bases, with 10 bases spanning the gap. The CDR3 runs to 16 residues.

The CDR3 region is CAISEGLTKNIQYF. CDR3 bases: TGTGCCATCAGTGAGGGGCTGACCAAAAACATTCAGTACTTC. This sequence joins TRBV10-3 and TRBJ2-4, with D uncertain. Trimming left V 2 bases short and J 2 bases short, with 7 bases between. The CDR3 spans 14 residues. Per germline, CDR1 ENHRY and CDR2 SYGVKD.

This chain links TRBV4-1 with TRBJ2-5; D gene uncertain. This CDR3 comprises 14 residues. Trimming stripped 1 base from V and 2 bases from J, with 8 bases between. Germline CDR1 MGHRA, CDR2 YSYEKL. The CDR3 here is CASSQGSVQETQYF. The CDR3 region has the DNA TGCGCCAGCAGCCAAGGGTCGGTTCAAGAGACCCAGTACTTC.

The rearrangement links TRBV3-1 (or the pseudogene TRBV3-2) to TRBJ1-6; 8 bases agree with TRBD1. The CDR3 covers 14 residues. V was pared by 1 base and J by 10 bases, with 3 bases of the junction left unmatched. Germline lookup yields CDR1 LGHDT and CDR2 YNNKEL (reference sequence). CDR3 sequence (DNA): TGTGCCAGCAGCCAAGGGACAGGGAGGTCACCCCTCCACTTT. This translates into CASSQGTGRSPLHF.

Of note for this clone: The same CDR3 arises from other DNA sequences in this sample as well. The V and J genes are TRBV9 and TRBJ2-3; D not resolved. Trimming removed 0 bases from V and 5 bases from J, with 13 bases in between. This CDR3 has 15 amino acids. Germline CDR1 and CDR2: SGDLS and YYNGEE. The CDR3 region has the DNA TGTGCCAGCAGCGTAGCAGTATCAGGTGGAGATACGCAGTATTTT. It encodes CASSVAVSGGDTQYF.

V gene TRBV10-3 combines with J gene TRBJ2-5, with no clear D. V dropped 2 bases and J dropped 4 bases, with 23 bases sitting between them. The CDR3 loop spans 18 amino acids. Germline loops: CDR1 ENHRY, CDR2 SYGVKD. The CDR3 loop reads CAISEPSRVPGSLETQYF. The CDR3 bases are TGTGCCATCAGTGAGCCCTCCCGCGTCCCAGGTTCCCTAGAGACCCAGTACTTC.

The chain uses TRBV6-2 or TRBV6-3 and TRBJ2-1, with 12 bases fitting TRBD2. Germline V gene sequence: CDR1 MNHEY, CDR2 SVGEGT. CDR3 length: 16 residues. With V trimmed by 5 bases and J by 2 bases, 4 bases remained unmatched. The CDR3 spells CASSPLAGGPYNEQFF. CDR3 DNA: TGTGCCAGCAGTCCCCTAGCGGGGGGGCCCTACAATGAGCAGTTCTTC.

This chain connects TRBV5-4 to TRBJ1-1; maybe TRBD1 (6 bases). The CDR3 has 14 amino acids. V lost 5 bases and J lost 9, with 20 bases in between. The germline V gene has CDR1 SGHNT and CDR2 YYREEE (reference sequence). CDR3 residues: CASRGRDTIKKAFF. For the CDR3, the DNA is TGTGCCAGCAGGGGCCGGGACACCATAAAGAAAGCTTTCTTT. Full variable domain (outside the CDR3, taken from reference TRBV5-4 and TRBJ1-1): ETGVTQSPTHLIKTRGQQVTLRCSSQSGHNTVSWYQQALGQGPQFIFQYYREEENGRGNFPPRFSGLQFPNYSSELNVNALELDDSALYLCASRGRDTIKKAFFGQGTRLTVV.

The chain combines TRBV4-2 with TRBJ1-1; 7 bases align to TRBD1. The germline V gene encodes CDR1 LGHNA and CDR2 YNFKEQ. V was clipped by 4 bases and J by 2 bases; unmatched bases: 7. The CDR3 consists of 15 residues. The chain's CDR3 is CASSPTGDYNTEAFF. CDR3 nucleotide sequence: TGTGCCAGCAGCCCAACAGGGGATTATAACACTGAAGCTTTCTTT.

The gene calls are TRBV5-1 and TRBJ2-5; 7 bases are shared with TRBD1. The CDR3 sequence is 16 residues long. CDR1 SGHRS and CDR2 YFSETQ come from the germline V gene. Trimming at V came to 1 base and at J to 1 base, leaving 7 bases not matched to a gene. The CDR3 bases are TGCGCCAGCAGCTTGATTGGTCACAGGGGCCAAGAGACCCAGTACTTC. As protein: CASSLIGHRGQETQYF.

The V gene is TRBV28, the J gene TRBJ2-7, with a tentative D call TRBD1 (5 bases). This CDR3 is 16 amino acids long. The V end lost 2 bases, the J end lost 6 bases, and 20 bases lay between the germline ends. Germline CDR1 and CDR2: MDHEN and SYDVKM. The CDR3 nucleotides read TGTGCCAGCAGTTTAGATCCCAGGGTCCCTCCCGGCGAGCAGTACTTC. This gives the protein CASSLDPRVPPGEQYF.

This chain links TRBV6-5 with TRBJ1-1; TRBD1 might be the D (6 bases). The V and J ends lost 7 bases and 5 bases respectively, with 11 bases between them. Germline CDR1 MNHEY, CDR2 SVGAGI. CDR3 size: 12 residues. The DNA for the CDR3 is TGTGCCAGCACCAGGGGCGGGACTGAAGCTTTCTTT. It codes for CASTRGGTEAFF.

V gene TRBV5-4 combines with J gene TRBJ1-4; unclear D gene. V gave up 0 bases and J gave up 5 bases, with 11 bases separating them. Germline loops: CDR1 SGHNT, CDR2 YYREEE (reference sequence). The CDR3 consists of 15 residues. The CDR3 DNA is TGTGCCAGCAGCTTGGATCCAAACCAGAATGAAAAACTGTTTTTT. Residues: CASSLDPNQNEKLFF.

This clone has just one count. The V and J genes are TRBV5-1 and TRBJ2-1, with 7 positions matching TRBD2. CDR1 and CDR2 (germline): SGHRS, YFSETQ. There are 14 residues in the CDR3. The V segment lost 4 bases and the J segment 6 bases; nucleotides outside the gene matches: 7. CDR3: CASSPGTTGNEQFF. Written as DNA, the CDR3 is TGCGCCAGCAGCCCAGGGACTACCGGCAATGAGCAGTTCTTC.

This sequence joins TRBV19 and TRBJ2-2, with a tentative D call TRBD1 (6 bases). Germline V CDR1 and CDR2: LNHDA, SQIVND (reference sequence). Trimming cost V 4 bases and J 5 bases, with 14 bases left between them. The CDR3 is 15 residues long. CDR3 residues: CASSNRDTTTGELFF. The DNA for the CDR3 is TGTGCCAGTAGTAACCGGGACACCACAACCGGGGAGCTGTTTTTT.

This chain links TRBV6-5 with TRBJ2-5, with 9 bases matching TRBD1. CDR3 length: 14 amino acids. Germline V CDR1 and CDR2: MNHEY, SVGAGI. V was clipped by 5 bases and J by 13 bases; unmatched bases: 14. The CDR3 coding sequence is TGTGCCAGCAGTCCAACCCCGGGACAGGGTTCGCGGTACTTC. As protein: CASSPTPGQGSRYF.